Sequencing of this T cell receptor (beta chain) was carried out in a study of T-cell memory formation after mild COVID-19. The wider study: TCR clusters were mostly confined to one donor each.

Germline V gives CDR1 MNHNY, CDR2 SVGAGI (reference sequence). V dropped 0 bases and J dropped 6; count of bases not matched to a gene: 10. The CDR3 runs 17 residues. Using constant-segment primers, 5'RACE produced TCR alpha and TCR beta cDNA libraries carrying sample barcodes and UMIs. TCRdb ran MiXCR on the 5' RACE reads and lists one entry per CDR3 protein. This table has roughly 130,000 distinct CDR3 sequences, about 6% appearing once. Study outcomes and limitations: Researchers could not confirm that second-wave clones peaking on day 37 targeted SARS-CoV-2. A balance of CD4 and CD8 characterized clones contracting day 15 to 85, whereas later expanders leaned CD4+.

This clonotype was seen more than once but under ten times. The antigen remains undetermined. The chain has TRBV6-6 and TRBJ2-1, with TRBD2 matching 8 bases. The receptor comes from an adult woman who had mild COVID-19 (a few samples of this study predate the infection). Cell type and time point are not known. Sequencing input: PBMCs or a T cell subset sorted from them (not recorded which). CDR3 loop: CASSYSRRAGGGNEQFF. DNA of the CDR3: TGTGCCAGCAGTTACTCGCGTAGGGCGGGAGGAGGCAATGAGCAGTTCTTC.